Listed here are 23 T cell receptor beta chains from one sample, sequenced in a study of T cells in Graves' hyperthyroidism and ophthalmopathy. Using RNA transcripts as the source, TCR beta CDR3 regions were amplified. Initially, a first-round RT-PCR of the TCR CDR3 employed the HTBI primer set. Via MiXCR, TCRdb re-called the multiplex PCR reads, giving one row per CDR3 protein. The sample has some 500,000 distinct CDR3 sequences, around 22% seen once. The specimen sequenced was blood. The receptors originated from a woman in her twenties or thirties with Graves' ophthalmopathy.

The table lists this clonotype with many counts. The rearrangement uses TRBV20-1 and TRBJ1-2, with D maybe TRBD1 (6 bases). Trimming left V 7 bases short and J 7 bases short, with 16 bases between. The CDR3 is 12 residues long. CDR1 and CDR2 (germline): DFQATT, SNEGSKA (reference sequence). The CDR3: CSGGGRATGYTF. CDR3 bases: TGCAGTGGAGGGGGGCGCGCTACTGGCTACACCTTC.

In its sample, this clonotype was seen many times. The J gene is TRBJ1-1, the V gene TRBV6-5; the match to TRBD1 covers 10 bases. The germline V gene encodes CDR1 MNHEY and CDR2 SVGAGI. The CDR3 sequence is 16 residues long. Trimming took 0 bases from V and 7 from J; bases not matched to a gene: 8. The CDR3 sequence is CASSYSHDRGQVEAFF. The CDR3 DNA is TGTGCCAGCAGTTACTCCCACGACAGGGGGCAGGTTGAAGCTTTCTTT.

This clonotype was picked up a small number of times. This CDR3 reads CASSPMGEYTEAFF. The CDR3 DNA follows: TGTGCCAGCAGTCCCATGGGGGAATACACTGAAGCTTTCTTT. The genes are TRBV28 and TRBJ1-1; possible D gene TRBD1, 5 bases. Trimming removed 5 bases at V and 3 bases at J, with 13 bases between. The CDR3 contains 14 residues. Per the germline V gene, CDR1 is MDHEN and CDR2 is SYDVKM.

This clonotype occurred many times. The chain combines TRBV12-3 or TRBV12-4 with TRBJ1-2; D not resolved. CDR3 size: 14 residues. Trimming stripped 1 base from V and 4 bases from J, with 10 bases between. The CDR3 reads CASSLDSISYGYTF. The CDR3, as DNA: TGTGCCAGCAGTTTAGACAGCATTTCCTATGGCTACACCTTC.

As regards this clonotype: Being one base from a much bigger clone, this may be a read error. The chain joins TRBV7-2 to TRBJ2-7; 9 positions agree with TRBD2. Germline assignment: CDR1 SGHTA and CDR2 FQGNSA. The CDR3 loop spans 14 amino acids. The CDR3: CASSYYSGRGEQCF. Here the CDR3 DNA reads TGTGCCAGCAGCTACTATAGCGGGAGAGGCGAGCAGTGCTTC. Combining the CDR3 with reference TRBV7-2 and TRBJ2-7 gives the whole variable domain GAGVSQSPSNKVTEKGKDVELRCDPISGHTALYWYRQSLGQGLEFLIYFQGNSAPDKSGLPSDRFSAERTGGSVSTLTIQRTQQEDSAVYLCASSYYSGRGEQCFGPGTRLTVT.

This clonotype was found many times. For the CDR3, the DNA is TGCGCCAGCAGCGCGGGACAGGGAGTTACCGGGGAGCTGTTTTTT. Amino acids: CASSAGQGVTGELFF. J is TRBJ2-2 and V is TRBV5-1, with 9 positions matching TRBD1. This CDR3 has 15 residues. The ends lost 4 bases at V and 5 bases at J; junction bases unmatched: 6. Germline CDR1 is SGHRS and CDR2 is YFSETQ.

In DNA, the CDR3 is TGTGCCAGCAGCATCCGGTTTAGCGAGGAGCAGTACTTC. Residues: CASSIRFSEEQYF. The chain joins TRBV7-2 to TRBJ2-7, with D tentatively TRBD2 (5 bases). CDR1 is SGHTA and CDR2 is FQGNSA in the germline V gene. Trimming removed 5 bases at V and 7 bases at J, with 15 bases between. This CDR3 is 13 amino acids long.

This clonotype was recorded at least ten times. This chain connects TRBV24-1 to TRBJ1-1; 10 bases line up with TRBD1. The CDR3 length is 15 residues. Germline V gives CDR1 KGHDR, CDR2 SFDVKD. Trimming cost V 10 bases and J 0 bases; bases outside gene matches: 7. This CDR3 is CATRGQGDMNTEAFF. The DNA for the CDR3 is TGTGCCACAAGAGGACAGGGGGATATGAACACTGAAGCTTTCTTT.

This clonotype was seen many times. The V call is TRBV28, the J call TRBJ1-2; D ambiguous. The V and J ends lost 4 bases and 4 bases respectively, with 10 bases between them. This CDR3 has 13 residues. Germline V gene lookup returns CDR1 MDHEN and CDR2 SYDVKM. The CDR3 region is CASSSPSVYGYTF. CDR3 in DNA: TGTGCCAGCAGTTCCCCGAGCGTCTATGGCTACACCTTC.

The rearrangement uses TRBV6-2 or TRBV6-3 and TRBJ2-2; possibly TRBD2 for D (6 bases). The V and J ends lost 6 bases and 7 bases respectively, with 12 bases between them. The CDR3 contains 13 residues. The germline gives CDR1 MNHEY, CDR2 SVGEGT. CDR3 sequence (DNA): TGTGCCAGCAGCCTAGGACTACACGGGGAGCTGTTTTTT. Translation: CASSLGLHGELFF.

The table lists this clonotype with many counts. The chain carries TRBV24-1 and TRBJ1-2; no firm D call. This CDR3 region has 14 residues. Germline V CDR1 and CDR2: KGHDR, SFDVKD. V lost 4 bases and J lost 2, with 10 bases in between. CDR3 sequence reads: CATSERASNYGYTF. In DNA, the CDR3 is TGTGCCACCAGTGAGAGGGCCTCGAACTATGGCTACACCTTC.

The rearrangement uses TRBV7-2 and TRBJ2-2, with TRBD1 identical over 7 bases. The V gene's germline CDR1 is SGHTA and CDR2 FQGNSA. This CDR3 is built from 13 residues. Trimming at V came to 5 bases and at J to 7 bases, leaving 4 bases not matched to a gene. CDR3 region: CASSVRQGGELFF. The CDR3 DNA is TGTGCCAGCAGCGTACGACAGGGCGGGGAGCTGTTTTTT.

This clonotype was detected ten times or more. V is TRBV28 and J is TRBJ1-1; D is unresolved. The CDR3 totals 15 residues. V shed 5 bases and J shed 1 base, with 14 bases lying between them. Germline CDR1 and CDR2: MDHEN and SYDVKM. The DNA of the CDR3 is TGTGCCAGCAGTGCCGTGGAGCCTTCGAACACTGAAGCTTTCTTT. This translates into CASSAVEPSNTEAFF.

The table lists this clonotype with many counts. The rearrangement joins TRBV4-2 to TRBJ1-1, with TRBD1 matching 10 bases. CDR1 and CDR2 (germline): LGHNA, YNFKEQ. V shed 1 base, J shed 3 bases, and the junction held 2 bases outside the gene matches. The CDR3 contains 15 residues. The CDR3 is CASSQGDRGDTEAFF. The CDR3 coding sequence is TGTGCCAGCAGCCAAGGGGACAGGGGAGACACTGAAGCTTTCTTT.

This clonotype was detected only a few times. The rearrangement links TRBV28 to TRBJ2-5; perhaps TRBD2 as D (5 bases). Deletions cut 5 bases from V and 5 bases from J, with 21 bases between. Germline CDR1 is MDHEN and CDR2 is SYDVKM. The CDR3 consists of 16 residues. This chain's CDR3 is CASSPQRGRFAETQYF. In nucleotides, the CDR3 is TGTGCCAGCAGTCCGCAGCGAGGGCGGTTTGCTGAGACCCAGTACTTC.

This clonotype came up a few times. V gene TRBV6-1 combines with J gene TRBJ1-5; D gene uncertain. Trimming removed 0 bases at V and 3 bases at J, with 12 bases between. Germline V lookup: CDR1 MNHNS, CDR2 SASEGT. The CDR3 totals 16 residues. CDR3 in DNA: TGTGCCAGCAGTGAAGCGTATACCCGGCCCAATCAGCCCCAGCATTTT. Its translation: CASSEAYTRPNQPQHF.

This clonotype was detected only a few times. The chain carries TRBV12-3 or TRBV12-4 and TRBJ2-6; perhaps D is TRBD1 or TRBD2 (5 bases each). V was clipped by 6 bases and J by 0 bases, with 15 bases between them. The CDR3 extends over 17 amino acids. The chain's CDR3 is CASSPGLSGSGANVLTF. The CDR3 DNA sequence: TGTGCCAGCAGCCCGGGGCTCAGCGGCTCTGGGGCCAACGTCCTGACTTTC.

This clonotype was counted ten times or more. This chain joins TRBV7-9 and TRBJ1-1; tentative D call: TRBD1 (5 bases). V was cut by 1 base and J by 7 bases, with 10 bases left in between. CDR1 is SEHNR, CDR2 FQNEAQ, per germline (reference sequence). This CDR3 comprises 13 residues. CDR3 sequence (DNA): TGTGCCAGCAGCTTAGAGACAGTACGTGAAGCTTTCTTT. Translation gives CASSLETVREAFF.

This clonotype was picked up many times. The chain has TRBV12-3 or TRBV12-4 and TRBJ2-7; 13 bases fit TRBD2. V shed 3 bases, J shed 6 bases, and the junction held 8 bases outside the gene matches. This CDR3 has 16 residues. CDR3: CASSLDPGLAGSEQYF. The CDR3 DNA reads as TGTGCCAGCAGTTTGGATCCGGGACTAGCGGGGAGCGAGCAGTACTTC.

This clonotype was found many times. The chain links TRBV29-1 to TRBJ1-1; D is perhaps TRBD1 (6 bases). V was cut by 3 bases and J by 2 bases, with 13 bases left in between. The germline gives CDR1 SQVTM, CDR2 ANQGSEA. The CDR3 extends over 14 amino acids. CDR3 DNA: TGCAGCGTTGAGGAGGGGGGCAGAAACACTGAAGCTTTCTTT. Its translation is CSVEEGGRNTEAFF.

There are many counts of this clonotype. The chain is built from TRBV29-1 and TRBJ2-7; 8 nucleotides align to TRBD1. This CDR3 contains 13 residues. After removal of 5 bases from V and 4 bases from J, the junction contained 7 bases not matched to a gene. Per germline, CDR1 SQVTM and CDR2 ANQGSEA. The CDR3 sequence: CSVTGTGFYEQYF. The CDR3 DNA reads as TGCAGCGTTACCGGGACAGGTTTTTACGAGCAGTACTTC.

This clonotype was counted many times. CDR3 region: CASSQVLDKGDGYTF. The CDR3 DNA is TGCGCCAGCAGCCAAGTACTAGATAAAGGGGATGGCTACACCTTC. The V call is TRBV4-1, the J call TRBJ1-2, with D perhaps matching TRBD1 (5 bases). This CDR3 comprises 15 residues. The V end lost 1 base, the J end lost 6 bases, and 15 bases lay between the germline ends. Per germline, CDR1 MGHRA and CDR2 YSYEKL.

The table lists this clonotype with a few counts. The chain carries TRBV15 and TRBJ2-7, with TRBD1 matching over 10 bases. The CDR3 length is 15 residues. V was clipped by 3 bases and J by 2 bases; unmatched bases: 4. Germline assignment: CDR1 LNHNV and CDR2 YYDKDF (reference sequence). CDR3 loop: CATSRRDRGPYEQYF. CDR3 nucleotide sequence: TGTGCCACCAGCAGGAGGGACAGGGGCCCCTACGAGCAGTACTTC. The whole variable domain, filled in from reference TRBV15 and TRBJ2-7, reads DAMVIQNPRYQVTQFGKPVTLSCSQTLNHNVMYWYQQKSSQAPKLLFHYYDKDFNNEADTPDNFQSRRPNTSFCFLDIRSPGLGDTAMYLCATSRRDRGPYEQYFGPGTRLTVT.